Each of the 20 T cell receptor beta chains below was sequenced from the same sample in a study of blood T cell repertoires in COVID-19. Profiling relied on immunoSEQ multiplex PCR, and the TCRdb table lists in-frame clones only, not all of them. The profile covers around 55,000 clones, with around 90% appearing a single time and about 1.4% taken by the ten largest. Material: peripheral blood. The receptors shown here come from a man between 60 and 75 years old with acute or convalescent COVID-19.

This clone was observed a handful of times. This chain joins TRBV6-2 or TRBV6-3 and TRBJ2-7, with 9 nucleotides matching TRBD2. Unmatched junction bases numbered 12, after V lost 4 bases and J lost 5 bases. Germline V gene sequence: CDR1 MNHEY, CDR2 SVGEGT. The CDR3 sequence is 16 residues long. CDR3 amino acids: CASSSPRLAETNEQYF. The CDR3 nucleotides are TGTGCCAGCAGTTCACCGCGACTAGCGGAGACAAACGAGCAGTACTTC.

The gene calls are TRBV2 and TRBJ2-5; the D gene is possibly TRBD1 (6 bases). V shed 4 bases and J shed 4 bases, with 13 bases lying between them. The length of the CDR3 is 14 residues. Germline V gene sequence: CDR1 SNHLY, CDR2 FYNNEI. The CDR3 here is CASSGTDRGETQYF. The CDR3 DNA is TGTGCCAGCAGTGGGACAGATCGCGGAGAGACCCAGTACTTC.

The chain joins TRBV6-5 to TRBJ1-1; D ambiguous. Germline CDR1 is MNHEY and CDR2 is SVGAGI. There are 14 residues in the CDR3. V was pared by 0 bases and J by 4 bases, with 9 bases between. CDR3 sequence reads: CASSYSNPGTEAFF. CDR3 nucleotide sequence: TGTGCCAGCAGTTACTCGAACCCGGGCACTGAAGCTTTCTTT.

The chain recombines TRBV10-3 with TRBJ1-1; D is unresolved. This CDR3 region has 13 residues. Between the trimmed V and J ends, which lost 6 bases and 8 bases, there was a span of 16 bases. The germline gives CDR1 ENHRY, CDR2 SYGVKD. CDR3 protein: CAIRPGLENEAFF. In nucleotides, the CDR3 is TGTGCCATCAGGCCAGGACTTGAGAACGAAGCTTTCTTT.

The CDR3 DNA reads as TGTGCCAGCAGTTACCCGGGACAGGGTCCCCACGAGCAGTACTTC. Its translation is CASSYPGQGPHEQYF. The chain is built from TRBV6-5 and TRBJ2-7; TRBD1 matches at 9 bases. Germline V lookup: CDR1 MNHEY, CDR2 SVGAGI. V lost 2 bases to trimming and J lost 5 bases; unmatched junction nucleotides: 7. The length of the CDR3 is 15 residues.

The chain combines TRBV4-3 with TRBJ1-2; TRBD1 matches 9 bases. This CDR3 has 13 residues. V shed 2 bases, J shed 8 bases, and the junction held 3 bases outside the gene matches. The germline gives CDR1 LGHNA, CDR2 YSLEER. The CDR3 DNA is TGCGCCAGCAGCCAATGGACAGGGGAAGGCTACACCTTC. Translated: CASSQWTGEGYTF.

This chain joins TRBV2 and TRBJ2-2; D not certain. Trimming removed 8 bases from V and 7 bases from J, with 11 bases in between. Germline CDR1 is SNHLY and CDR2 is FYNNEI. This CDR3 has 12 amino acids. The CDR3 is CASFLTGGELFF. CDR3 DNA sequence: TGTGCCAGCTTTCTGACGGGCGGGGAGCTGTTTTTT.

The chain recombines TRBV3-1 (or the pseudogene TRBV3-2) with TRBJ2-4; D is perhaps TRBD2 (7 bases). This CDR3 is built from 17 residues. Germline lookup yields CDR1 LGHDT and CDR2 YNNKEL (reference sequence). The V end lost 1 base, the J end lost 6 bases, and 19 bases lay between the germline ends. CDR3 DNA sequence: TGTGCCAGCAGCCAAGGTCAGGGCAGGGGCGGGGGAAACATTCAGTACTTC. Protein: CASSQGQGRGGGNIQYF.

This clone was found once. The chain has TRBV27 and TRBJ2-2; D might be TRBD1 (6 bases). The CDR3 runs to 14 residues. Trimming removed 5 bases from V and 4 bases from J, with 11 bases in between. Germline V gives CDR1 MNHEY, CDR2 SMNVEV (reference sequence). As DNA, the CDR3 is TGTGCCAGCAGTCCCTTGGACAGCACCGGGGAGCTGTTTTTT. It is translated as CASSPLDSTGELFF.

The genes are TRBV9 and TRBJ2-5, with D possibly TRBD2 on 5 matching bases. Between the trimmed V and J ends, which lost 2 bases and 1 base, there was a span of 6 bases. The germline gives CDR1 SGDLS, CDR2 YYNGEE. This CDR3 spans 13 amino acids. CDR3 in amino acids: CASSVGIQETQYF. The CDR3 nucleotides read TGTGCCAGCAGCGTCGGGATCCAAGAGACCCAGTACTTC.

V usage is TRBV28 and J usage is TRBJ2-1, with D uncertain. The CDR3 totals 13 residues. V shed 2 bases and J shed 9 bases, with 11 bases lying between them. From germline, CDR1 is MDHEN and CDR2 SYDVKM. The CDR3 is CASSLPKTGEQFF. The CDR3, as DNA: TGTGCCAGCAGTTTACCCAAGACTGGTGAGCAGTTCTTC.

This clone has more than one count but fewer than ten. The rearrangement links TRBV11-2 to TRBJ1-6, with TRBD1 as a possible D gene (6 bases). V lost 4 bases to trimming and J lost 9 bases, with 16 bases between them. The CDR3 length is 15 residues. The V gene's germline CDR1 is SGHAT and CDR2 FQNNGV. The CDR3 DNA follows: TGTGCCAGCAGCTCCCCAACAGGGCAGGCTTCACCCCTCCACTTT. It is translated as CASSSPTGQASPLHF.

The chain carries TRBV7-3 and TRBJ1-1; D gene ambiguous. CDR3 size: 13 residues. The V end was cut by 5 bases, the J end by 7 bases, with 14 bases between. The germline CDR1 and CDR2 sequences are SGHTA and FQGTGA. The DNA of the CDR3 is TGTGCCAGCAGCCCAACCGGGGAGGGTGAAGCTTTCTTT. Its translation: CASSPTGEGEAFF.

The V and J genes are TRBV6-5 and TRBJ2-1, with unresolved D. The CDR3 has 15 amino acids. Trimming took off 6 bases at V and 5 bases at J, with 17 bases between the two ends. Germline CDR1 is MNHEY and CDR2 is SVGAGI. The CDR3 sequence is CASRRLSELHNEQFF. As DNA, the CDR3 is TGTGCCAGCAGACGACTCTCGGAACTACACAATGAGCAGTTCTTC.

This clone occurred a few times. The V gene is TRBV5-1, the J gene TRBJ1-6, with D perhaps matching TRBD1 (5 bases). V lost 1 base, J lost 7 bases, and 12 bases lay in between. This CDR3 has 15 residues. Germline V gene lookup returns CDR1 SGHRS and CDR2 YFSETQ. Here the CDR3 DNA reads TGCGCCAGCAGCTTGAAAGGGGTAGGAAATTCACCCCTCCACTTT. This translates into CASSLKGVGNSPLHF. Looking up the rest from reference TRBV5-1 and TRBJ1-6 gives the full variable domain: KAGVTQTPRYLIKTRGQQVTLSCSPISGHRSVSWYQQTPGQGLQFLFEYFSETQRNKGNFPGRFSGRQFSNSRSEMNVSTLELGDSALYLCASSLKGVGNSPLHFGNGTRLTVT.

The rearrangement uses TRBV19 and TRBJ1-1, with 7 bases that match TRBD1. Germline CDR1 reads LNHDA; CDR2 reads SQIVND (reference sequence). The CDR3 covers 16 residues. Losses at the gene ends were 5 bases for V and 2 bases for J; bases not matched to a gene: 11. CDR3 region: CASSAGTAFKNTEAFF. The CDR3 DNA is TGTGCCAGTAGTGCCGGGACAGCGTTCAAAAACACTGAAGCTTTCTTT.

The sample holds one count of this clone. The chain carries TRBV13 and TRBJ1-2; the match to TRBD1 covers 7 bases. Looked up from germline, CDR1 is PRHDT and CDR2 is FYEKMQ (reference sequence). The CDR3 totals 14 residues. After removal of 5 bases from V and 4 bases from J, the junction contained 7 bases not matched to a gene. The CDR3 DNA is TGTGCCAGCAGCAACAGGGGAGGAGGCTATGGCTACACCTTC. Its protein is CASSNRGGGYGYTF.

As regards this clone: Other DNA variants within this sample encode the same CDR3. This sequence joins TRBV3-1 (or the pseudogene TRBV3-2) and TRBJ2-1; the D gene is possibly TRBD2 (5 bases). Per the germline V gene, CDR1 is LGHDT and CDR2 is YNNKEL (reference sequence). This CDR3 contains 17 residues. The germline V and J ends were trimmed by 0 bases and 0 bases, with 12 bases remaining between them. The DNA of the CDR3 is TGTGCCAGCAGCCAAGAAGCTAGCCCGAGCTCCTACAATGAGCAGTTCTTC. Translated: CASSQEASPSSYNEQFF.

The J gene is TRBJ2-5, the V gene TRBV29-1, with 7 bases lining up with TRBD2. The CDR3 totals 14 residues. Germline CDR1 is SQVTM and CDR2 is ANQGSEA. Trimming removed 6 bases from V and 4 bases from J; junction bases left unmatched: 11. CDR3 sequence (DNA): TGCAGCGTACTCGCTGAGCGGGGAGGAGAGACCCAGTACTTC. Translating it yields CSVLAERGGETQYF.

The rearrangement joins TRBV29-1 to TRBJ2-7, with TRBD2 identical over 11 bases. The junction had 7 bases not matched to a gene; V was cut back by 7 bases and J by 5 bases. The germline gives CDR1 SQVTM, CDR2 ANQGSEA. This CDR3 contains 13 residues. In DNA form, the CDR3 reads TGCAGCGCAACGACTAGCGGGATGGACGAGCAGTACTTC. Translating it yields CSATTSGMDEQYF.